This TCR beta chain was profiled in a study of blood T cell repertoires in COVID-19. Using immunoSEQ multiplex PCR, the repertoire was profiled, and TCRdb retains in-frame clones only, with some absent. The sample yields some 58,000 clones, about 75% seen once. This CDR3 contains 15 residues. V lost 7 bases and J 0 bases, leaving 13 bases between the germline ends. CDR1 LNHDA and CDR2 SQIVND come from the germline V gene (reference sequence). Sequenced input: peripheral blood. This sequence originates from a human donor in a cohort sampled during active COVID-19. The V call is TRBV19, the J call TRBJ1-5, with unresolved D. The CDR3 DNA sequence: TGTGCCAGTACCCCGCCACACTATAGCAATCAGCCCCAGCATTTT. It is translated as CASTPPHYSNQPQHF.